The 17 T cell receptor beta chains in this list originate from one sample, sequenced in a study of blood T cell repertoires in COVID-19. Sequencing used immunoSEQ multiplex PCR; TCRdb keeps in-frame clones, though not all of them. The data contain under 200,000 clones, 70% to 90% of them singletons. Sequences were obtained from peripheral blood. The source of these receptors is a man in his fifties or sixties who had recovered from COVID-19.

This rearrangement joins TRBV10-3 to TRBJ2-3; 10 positions match TRBD1. This CDR3 region has 15 residues. CDR1 and CDR2 from the germline V gene are ENHRY and SYGVKD. V dropped 6 bases and J dropped 6; count of bases not matched to a gene: 9. CDR3 sequence: CAISPDRGELDTQYF. The CDR3 bases are TGTGCCATCAGCCCGGACAGGGGGGAATTGGATACGCAGTATTTT.

The chain has TRBV27 and TRBJ2-7; TRBD1 matches at 8 bases. J gave up 6 bases and V 4 bases, and 8 bases lay outside the gene matches. CDR1 is MNHEY and CDR2 is SMNVEV in the germline V gene (reference sequence). This CDR3 region has 14 residues. CDR3 bases: TGTGCCAGCAGTTCCGGACAGGGCGTGGGCGAGCAGTACTTC. As protein: CASSSGQGVGEQYF.

This sequence joins TRBV25-1 and TRBJ1-4, with a tentative D call TRBD1 (5 bases). This CDR3 has 14 residues. The V gene's germline CDR1 is MGHDK and CDR2 SYGVNS. Trimming left V 2 bases short and J 2 bases short, with 6 bases between. DNA for the CDR3: TGTGCCAGCAGTGAAGCAGGGACTAATGAAAAACTGTTTTTT. Translating it yields CASSEAGTNEKLFF.

CDR3 in DNA: TGTGCCAGCAGCCCCCTCGGAACAGCGAACACTGAAGCTTTCTTT. Its translation is CASSPLGTANTEAFF. The chain is built from TRBV7-2 and TRBJ1-1; D is uncertain. Trimming cost V 5 bases and J 1 base, with 14 bases left between them. The CDR3 is made up of 15 amino acids. The germline V gene has CDR1 SGHTA and CDR2 FQGNSA.

The J gene is TRBJ1-1, the V gene TRBV3-1 (or the pseudogene TRBV3-2), with D unresolved. The CDR3 loop spans 14 amino acids. V dropped 6 bases and J dropped 1 base, with 12 bases sitting between them. The germline V gene has CDR1 LGHDT and CDR2 YNNKEL (reference sequence). The CDR3 DNA reads TGTGCCAGCAGTTACCGAGGGAGGAACACTGAAGCTTTCTTT. As protein: CASSYRGRNTEAFF.

This chain uses TRBV25-1 with TRBJ2-1; D remains ambiguous. CDR1 and CDR2 from the germline V gene are MGHDK and SYGVNS. There are 13 residues in the CDR3. V was trimmed by 7 bases and J by 4 bases, leaving 11 bases between them. CDR3 amino acids: CASISKQYNEQFF. In nucleotides, the CDR3 is TGTGCCAGCATTAGTAAGCAATACAATGAGCAGTTCTTC.

The chain carries TRBV6-4 and TRBJ1-6; a possible D gene is TRBD1 (5 bases). The germline CDR1 and CDR2 sequences are MRHNA and SNTAGT. CDR3 length: 13 residues. The germline V and J ends were trimmed by 5 bases and 7 bases, with 9 bases remaining between them. Here the CDR3 reads CASSMTVNSPLHF. In DNA form, the CDR3 reads TGTGCCAGCAGTATGACAGTAAATTCACCCCTCCACTTT.

This clone appeared a few times. The chain links TRBV5-1 to TRBJ1-1, with 8 bases that match TRBD1. V dropped 2 bases and J dropped 5; count of bases not matched to a gene: 11. Germline V gene data show CDR1 as SGHRS and CDR2 as YFSETQ. The CDR3 totals 16 residues. CDR3 coding DNA: TGCGCCAGCAGCTTCACCAGGGGGCGAGCGGGTACTGAAGCTTTCTTT. Its protein product is CASSFTRGRAGTEAFF.

The V and J genes are TRBV15 and TRBJ2-7, with 7 bases that match TRBD1. With 2 bases clipped from V and 3 bases from J, the junction kept 10 bases outside the gene matches. The CDR3 runs to 16 residues. Germline values: CDR1 LNHNV, CDR2 YYDKDF (reference sequence). The CDR3 sequence: CATSRTAEQGYYEQYF. The CDR3 nucleotides are TGTGCCACCAGCAGAACCGCTGAACAGGGGTACTACGAGCAGTACTTC.

The J gene is TRBJ2-2, the V gene TRBV30; 11 bases agree with TRBD2. The CDR3 spans 18 residues. In germline, CDR1 is GTSNPN, CDR2 SVGIG (reference sequence). Germline trimming cut 0 bases from V and 5 bases from J; bases unmatched to any gene: 11. CDR3 nucleotides: TGTGCCTGGAGTGTACGGCCTAGCGGGGGGCCGGGGACCGGGGAGCTGTTTTTT. Encoded protein: CAWSVRPSGGPGTGELFF.

The count of this clone is one. This chain links TRBV28 with TRBJ1-4; D possibly corresponds to TRBD1 (5 bases). The V gene lost 2 bases and the J gene lost 2 bases, with 6 bases spanning the gap. From germline, CDR1 is MDHEN and CDR2 SYDVKM. The CDR3 loop spans 14 amino acids. The CDR3 coding sequence is TGTGCCAGCAGTTTAGGGGGGACTAATGAAAAACTGTTTTTT. It translates to CASSLGGTNEKLFF. Drawing the rest from reference TRBV28 and TRBJ1-4, the complete variable domain is DVKVTQSSRYLVKRTGEKVFLECVQDMDHENMFWYRQDPGLGLRLIYFSYDVKMKEKGDIPEGYSVSREKKERFSLILESASTNQTSMYLCASSLGGTNEKLFFGSGTQLSVL.

This sequence joins TRBV19 and TRBJ1-3; the D gene is possibly TRBD1 (5 bases). Trimming removed 8 bases from V and 0 bases from J, with 11 bases in between. Germline CDR1 is LNHDA and CDR2 is SQIVND (reference sequence). The CDR3 is made up of 14 amino acids. CDR3 protein: CASHRGSSGNTIYF. CDR3 in DNA: TGTGCCAGTCACCGGGGGAGCTCTGGAAACACCATATATTTT.

This chain uses TRBV5-5 with TRBJ1-5; 10 bases align to TRBD1. CDR1 is SGHKS and CDR2 is YYEKEE in the germline V gene (reference sequence). Germline trimming cut 4 bases from V and 4 bases from J; bases unmatched to any gene: 11. This CDR3 has 17 amino acids. CDR3 sequence: CASSQTGGAVRNQPQHF. The CDR3 DNA follows: TGTGCCAGCAGCCAGACAGGGGGCGCCGTTCGGAATCAGCCCCAGCATTTT.

The V and J genes are TRBV5-4 and TRBJ1-1; D may be TRBD1 (6 bases). The CDR3 length is 13 residues. CDR1 SGHNT and CDR2 YYREEE come from the germline V gene (reference sequence). V lost 4 bases and J 8 bases, leaving 15 bases between the germline ends. In nucleotides, the CDR3 is TGTGCCAGCAGCCTCCATTTGGACAGCGAAGCTTTCTTT. This encodes CASSLHLDSEAFF.

The rearrangement uses TRBV7-2 and TRBJ1-5; D possibly corresponds to TRBD1 (5 bases). Germline assignment: CDR1 SGHTA and CDR2 FQGNSA. The CDR3 is made up of 15 amino acids. Trimming stripped 5 bases from V and 1 base from J, with 12 bases between. CDR3 sequence (DNA): TGTGCCAGCAGCATAGGGACTGCGAGCAATCAGCCCCAGCATTTT. It specifies CASSIGTASNQPQHF.

J is TRBJ1-6 and V is TRBV10-2; no firm D call. The CDR3 has 14 amino acids. Germline V CDR1 and CDR2: WSHSY, SAAADI. V lost 4 bases and J lost 6, with 10 bases in between. The CDR3 here is CASSGAGGNSPLHF. Written as DNA, the CDR3 is TGCGCCAGCAGTGGGGCAGGTGGTAATTCACCCCTCCACTTT.

The V gene is TRBV7-3, the J gene TRBJ1-2; the match to TRBD1 covers 7 bases. The CDR3 is made up of 15 amino acids. V was clipped by 5 bases and J by 8 bases; unmatched bases: 14. Germline values: CDR1 SGHTA, CDR2 FQGTGA. The CDR3 DNA sequence: TGTGCCAGCAGCCTAAGCAGCAGGGGGTCGGGAGGCTACACCTTC. Translated, it gives CASSLSSRGSGGYTF.